Shown below are 23 T cell receptor beta chains from a single sample sequenced in a study of T cell responses to AZD1222 COVID-19 vaccine. Here immunoSEQ multiplex PCR was the method, and the copy in TCRdb shows in-frame clones only, minus some. The sample records about 110,000 clones, about nine tenths being singletons. Sequenced material: peripheral blood, taken on day 0 of AZD1222 vaccination. These receptors were obtained from an adult in good health.

This chain joins TRBV29-1 and TRBJ2-2; D possibly corresponds to TRBD1 (5 bases). The V end lost 3 bases, the J end lost 0 bases, and 8 bases lay between the germline ends. Germline CDR1 is SQVTM and CDR2 is ANQGSEA. The CDR3 extends over 14 amino acids. As DNA, the CDR3 is TGCAGCGTTGAGGGGCACGCGAACACCGGGGAGCTGTTTTTT. This gives the protein CSVEGHANTGELFF.

The rearrangement joins TRBV10-2 to TRBJ1-1; TRBD1 matches at 7 bases. Germline CDR1 WSHSY, CDR2 SAAADI. V lost 6 bases to trimming and J lost 1 base; unmatched junction nucleotides: 5. There are 14 residues in the CDR3. The DNA of the CDR3 is TGCGCCAGCAGGCTGACAGGGACGAACACTGAAGCTTTCTTT. As protein: CASRLTGTNTEAFF.

The chain combines TRBV5-1 with TRBJ1-1; D not certain. The germline V and J ends were trimmed by 3 bases and 1 base, with 10 bases remaining between them. In germline, CDR1 is SGHRS, CDR2 YFSETQ. The CDR3 is 14 residues long. The CDR3 sequence: CASSSPTGNTEAFF. DNA of the CDR3: TGCGCCAGCAGCTCACCGACGGGGAACACTGAAGCTTTCTTT. Full variable domain (outside the CDR3, taken from reference TRBV5-1 and TRBJ1-1): KAGVTQTPRYLIKTRGQQVTLSCSPISGHRSVSWYQQTPGQGLQFLFEYFSETQRNKGNFPGRFSGRQFSNSRSEMNVSTLELGDSALYLCASSSPTGNTEAFFGQGTRLTVV.

This clone was seen a few times. CDR3 DNA: TGTGCCAGCAGCCAAACGGACACAAACACTGAAGCTTTCTTT. Amino acid sequence: CASSQTDTNTEAFF. J is TRBJ1-1 and V is TRBV3-1 (or the pseudogene TRBV3-2); D might be TRBD1 (5 bases). Germline values: CDR1 LGHDT, CDR2 YNNKEL (reference sequence). The CDR3 runs 14 residues. Trimming took 2 bases from V and 2 from J, leaving 9 bases between them.

The genes are TRBV11-2 and TRBJ1-3; perhaps TRBD1 as D (6 bases). Germline V gene data show CDR1 as SGHAT and CDR2 as FQNNGV. The V end lost 7 bases, the J end lost 1 base, and 14 bases lay between the germline ends. The CDR3 sequence is 15 residues long. The CDR3 DNA follows: TGTGCCAGCATCGCCGTACAGGGTTCTGGAAACACCATATATTTT. This gives the protein CASIAVQGSGNTIYF.

The chain links TRBV11-2 to TRBJ2-2, with TRBD1 identical over 8 bases. The junction had 4 bases not matched to a gene; V was cut back by 2 bases and J by 5 bases. Germline V gives CDR1 SGHAT, CDR2 FQNNGV. The CDR3 spans 15 residues. This chain's CDR3 is CASSLRTGWTGELFF. CDR3 nucleotides: TGTGCCAGCAGCTTAAGGACAGGGTGGACCGGGGAGCTGTTTTTT.

The chain links TRBV4-2 to TRBJ2-1; D gene uncertain. The germline V gene has CDR1 LGHNA and CDR2 YNFKEQ. V lost 4 bases, J lost 13 bases, and 14 bases lay in between. The CDR3 length is 12 residues. CDR3 amino acids: CASSPPESAQFF. The DNA for the CDR3 is TGTGCCAGCAGCCCCCCGGAGAGCGCACAGTTCTTC.

The V call is TRBV3-1 (or the pseudogene TRBV3-2), the J call TRBJ2-7, with D hard to call. CDR1 and CDR2 from the germline V gene are LGHDT and YNNKEL (reference sequence). This CDR3 is 13 amino acids long. Trimming removed 0 bases at V and 6 bases at J, with 9 bases between. In nucleotides, the CDR3 is TGTGCCAGCAGCCAAGATCTCGAAGGCGAGCAGTACTTC. Translated, it gives CASSQDLEGEQYF.

The chain uses TRBV27 and TRBJ1-1, with a possible D match to TRBD1 (5 bases). V gave up 1 base and J gave up 6 bases, with 12 bases separating them. In germline, CDR1 is MNHEY, CDR2 SMNVEV (reference sequence). The CDR3 is 14 amino acids. CDR3 sequence reads: CASSLLGPPPEAFF. In DNA, the CDR3 is TGTGCCAGCAGTTTATTGGGGCCGCCGCCTGAAGCTTTCTTT.

V usage is TRBV7-9 and J usage is TRBJ1-6, with D unclear. The CDR3 has 14 amino acids. V lost 5 bases and J lost 7, with 12 bases in between. The germline V gene has CDR1 SEHNR and CDR2 FQNEAQ (reference sequence). The CDR3 region is CASSLLGLNSPLHF. The CDR3 DNA follows: TGTGCCAGCAGCCTATTGGGGTTAAATTCACCCCTCCACTTT. The entire variable domain, with the rest obtained from reference TRBV7-9 and TRBJ1-6, is as follows: DTGVSQNPRHKITKRGQNVTFRCDPISEHNRLYWYRQTLGQGPEFLTYFQNEAQLEKSRLLSDRFSAERPKGSFSTLEIQRTEQGDSAMYLCASSLLGLNSPLHFGNGTRLTVT.

This clone turned up a few times. The sample has other DNA sequences that encode this CDR3 too. The chain has TRBV7-9 and TRBJ1-5, with D unclear. The CDR3 runs 17 residues. Trimming stripped 1 base from V and 0 bases from J, with 13 bases between. Per germline, CDR1 SEHNR and CDR2 FQNEAQ (reference sequence). CDR3 sequence reads: CASSLGVLGYSNQPQHF. In nucleotides, the CDR3 is TGTGCCAGCAGCTTAGGGGTACTAGGGTATAGCAATCAGCCCCAGCATTTT.

V usage is TRBV6-5 and J usage is TRBJ1-2; D is unresolved. The germline V and J ends were trimmed by 0 bases and 8 bases, with 16 bases remaining between them. Germline CDR1 MNHEY, CDR2 SVGAGI. There are 15 residues in the CDR3. As DNA, the CDR3 is TGTGCCAGCAGTTACTCGAAAGTTTCTGGAAGGGGCTACACCTTC. Protein product: CASSYSKVSGRGYTF.

The V and J genes are TRBV18 and TRBJ2-2; tentative D call: TRBD1 (5 bases). CDR1 KGHSH and CDR2 LQKENI come from the germline V gene. The V end was cut by 4 bases, the J end by 7 bases, with 10 bases between. This CDR3 is 13 amino acids long. CDR3 in DNA: TGTGCCAGCTCACTCCAGGGTGGCGGGGAGCTGTTTTTT. Amino acids: CASSLQGGGELFF.

This clone appeared a single time. V gene TRBV18 combines with J gene TRBJ1-4; 7 bases line up with TRBD1. Trimming removed 0 bases from V and 5 bases from J; junction bases left unmatched: 6. From germline, CDR1 is KGHSH and CDR2 LQKENI. The CDR3 consists of 16 residues. The CDR3 nucleotides are TGTGCCAGCTCACCACCCGGGACAGCCAGAAATGAAAAACTGTTTTTT. Translation gives CASSPPGTARNEKLFF. Full variable domain (outside the CDR3, taken from reference TRBV18 and TRBJ1-4): NAGVMQNPRHLVRRRGQEARLRCSPMKGHSHVYWYRQLPEEGLKFMVYLQKENIIDESGMPKERFSAEFPKEGPSILRIQQVVRGDSAAYFCASSPPGTARNEKLFFGSGTQLSVL.

This chain links TRBV9 with TRBJ1-1; D might be TRBD1 (5 bases). This CDR3 has 13 amino acids. CDR1 is SGDLS, CDR2 YYNGEE, per germline. Trimming took off 1 base at V and 3 bases at J, with 7 bases between the two ends. This chain's CDR3 is CASSVSGDTEAFF. CDR3 DNA sequence: TGTGCCAGCAGCGTATCGGGGGACACTGAAGCTTTCTTT. Using reference TRBV9 and TRBJ1-1 for the parts outside the CDR3, the full variable domain is DSGVTQTPKHLITATGQRVTLRCSPRSGDLSVYWYQQSLDQGLQFLIQYYNGEERAKGNILERFSAQQFPDLHSELNLSSLELGDSALYFCASSVSGDTEAFFGQGTRLTVV.

The chain is built from TRBV30 and TRBJ1-5; D remains ambiguous. There are 13 residues in the CDR3. The germline CDR1 and CDR2 sequences are GTSNPN and SVGIG (reference sequence). V dropped 2 bases and J dropped 5 bases, with 10 bases sitting between them. Here the CDR3 DNA reads TGTGCCTGGAGTCTCTCGGGCCATCAGCCCCAGCATTTT. As protein: CAWSLSGHQPQHF. Complete variable domain (other parts from reference TRBV30 and TRBJ1-5): SQTIHQWPATLVQPVGSPLSLECTVEGTSNPNLYWYRQAAGRGLQLLFYSVGIGQISSEVPQNLSASRPQDRQFILSSKKLLLSDSGFYLCAWSLSGHQPQHFGDGTRLSIL.

The chain is built from TRBV24-1 and TRBJ2-7, with D tentatively TRBD1 or TRBD2 (6 bases each). This CDR3 comprises 13 residues. CDR1 KGHDR and CDR2 SFDVKD come from the germline V gene. V lost 3 bases, J lost 3 bases, and 8 bases lay in between. CDR3 sequence reads: CATSDEGGYEQYF. The CDR3 coding sequence is TGTGCCACCAGTGATGAGGGGGGCTACGAGCAGTACTTC.

The chain has TRBV6-5 and TRBJ1-3, with D possibly matching TRBD1 (5 bases). The V end was cut by 4 bases, the J end by 1 base, with 11 bases between. Germline loops: CDR1 MNHEY, CDR2 SVGAGI. This CDR3 region has 15 residues. The CDR3 DNA sequence: TGTGCCAGCAGTTTATCGACAGATTCTGGAAACACCATATATTTT. Protein product: CASSLSTDSGNTIYF.

The rearrangement joins TRBV27 to TRBJ2-7; D not certain. V gave up 4 bases and J gave up 3 bases, with 16 bases separating them. Per germline, CDR1 MNHEY and CDR2 SMNVEV (reference sequence). The CDR3 length is 15 residues. The DNA of the CDR3 is TGTGCCAGCAGTTCCCCGACAAAGTCATACTACGAGCAGTACTTC. Its protein product is CASSSPTKSYYEQYF.

The V gene is TRBV5-1, the J gene TRBJ2-7, with 7 nucleotides matching TRBD1. Germline CDR1 SGHRS, CDR2 YFSETQ. The CDR3 is made up of 16 amino acids. Trimming removed 0 bases from V and 4 bases from J; junction bases left unmatched: 10. CDR3: CASSLEGWDSQYEQYF. Written as DNA, the CDR3 is TGCGCCAGCAGCTTGGAGGGTTGGGACAGTCAATACGAGCAGTACTTC.

This clone was recorded only once. The CDR3 region has the DNA TGTGCCAGCAGTTACTCGGGTTCCACTGAAGCTTTCTTT. This translates into CASSYSGSTEAFF. This chain links TRBV6-5 with TRBJ1-1; D remains unclear. Germline-derived CDR1 and CDR2 are MNHEY and SVGAGI. V was cut by 0 bases and J by 4 bases, with 6 bases left in between. The CDR3 is 13 residues long.

This clone was found a few times. The V call is TRBV19, the J call TRBJ2-2; 8 nucleotides line up with TRBD2. The CDR3 is made up of 15 amino acids. Germline CDR1 LNHDA, CDR2 SQIVND (reference sequence). Germline trimming cut 1 base from V and 6 bases from J; bases unmatched to any gene: 4. CDR3 in amino acids: CASSIASGSAGELFF. The CDR3 bases are TGTGCCAGTAGTATAGCAAGCGGGAGCGCCGGGGAGCTGTTTTTT.

The chain combines TRBV2 with TRBJ2-7, with 9 bases lining up with TRBD1. The germline V gene has CDR1 SNHLY and CDR2 FYNNEI. V shed 7 bases and J 6 bases; nucleotides not matched to a gene: 7. This CDR3 has 13 amino acids. The CDR3 bases are TGTGCCAGCAACGGAGACAGGGGGGGCGAGCAGTACTTC. Translating it yields CASNGDRGGEQYF.